The 20 T cell receptor beta chains in this list originate from one sample, sequenced in a study of blood T cell repertoires in COVID-19. TCRdb's copy holds only in-frame clones and misses some; the assay was immunoSEQ multiplex PCR. This repertoire shows under 150,000 clones, more than 70% found once; its top ten account for about 1.5%. The sequencing sample was made of peripheral blood. The receptor set was obtained from a man aged 55-75 years with acute or convalescent COVID-19.

This chain connects TRBV5-8 to TRBJ1-1; 7 bases are a match to TRBD1. Germline V gene data show CDR1 as SGHTS and CDR2 as YDEGEE. The CDR3 runs to 18 residues. Trimming at V came to 0 bases and at J to 0 bases, leaving 11 bases not matched to a gene. CDR3 in amino acids: CASSLEKGTAALNTEAFF. The CDR3 bases are TGTGCCAGCAGCTTGGAAAAAGGGACAGCCGCGCTGAACACTGAAGCTTTCTTT. The variable domain in full, completed from reference TRBV5-8 and TRBJ1-1, reads EAGVTQSPTHLIKTRGQQATLRCSPISGHTSVYWYQQALGLGLQFLLWYDEGEERNRGNFPPRFSGRQFPNYSSELNVNALELEDSALYLCASSLEKGTAALNTEAFFGQGTRLTVV.

The chain links TRBV6-4 to TRBJ1-1; a possible D gene is TRBD1 (5 bases). The V end was cut by 6 bases, the J end by 10 bases, with 15 bases between. Per germline, CDR1 MRHNA and CDR2 SNTAGT. This CDR3 spans 12 amino acids. The CDR3 DNA reads as TGTGCCAGCAGGGGGGTTGCGGGGCCAGCTTTCTTT. It specifies CASRGVAGPAFF.

The chain recombines TRBV19 with TRBJ2-5, with 8 nucleotides matching TRBD1. Germline CDR1 and CDR2: LNHDA and SQIVND (reference sequence). The junction had 4 bases not matched to a gene; V was cut back by 8 bases and J by 2 bases. The CDR3 length is 13 residues. This chain's CDR3 is CASQDRVQETQYF. The CDR3 region has the DNA TGTGCCAGTCAGGACAGGGTACAAGAGACCCAGTACTTC.

The rearrangement links TRBV5-1 to TRBJ1-6; D gene ambiguous. The V gene lost 1 base and the J gene lost 5 bases, with 13 bases spanning the gap. This CDR3 contains 16 residues. Germline values: CDR1 SGHRS, CDR2 YFSETQ. The CDR3, as DNA: TGCGCCAGCAGCTTGCAGACCCGGGTCAATAATTCACCCCTCCACTTT. The encoded protein is CASSLQTRVNNSPLHF.

This clone appeared once. The V gene is TRBV29-1, the J gene TRBJ1-1; no clear D. The CDR3 extends over 11 amino acids. Germline values: CDR1 SQVTM, CDR2 ANQGSEA. V was clipped by 6 bases and J by 4 bases, with 9 bases between them. The CDR3 sequence is CSVRTGTEAFF. The CDR3 nucleotides read TGCAGCGTCCGCACGGGCACTGAAGCTTTCTTT. Based on the CDR3 plus reference TRBV29-1 and TRBJ1-1, the full variable domain is SAVISQKPSRDICQRGTSLTIQCQVDSQVTMMFWYRQQPGQSLTLIATANQGSEATYESGFVIDKFPISRPNLTFSTLTVSNMSPEDSSIYLCSVRTGTEAFFGQGTRLTVV.

J is TRBJ2-7 and V is TRBV27; 9 positions match TRBD2. Germline values: CDR1 MNHEY, CDR2 SMNVEV (reference sequence). This CDR3 has 14 amino acids. Germline trimming cut 6 bases from V and 4 bases from J; bases unmatched to any gene: 7. The CDR3 spells CASSQTTSGYEQYF. In DNA, the CDR3 is TGTGCCAGCAGCCAGACGACTAGCGGATACGAGCAGTACTTC.

The chain carries TRBV19 and TRBJ1-5; unclear D gene. Germline loops: CDR1 LNHDA, CDR2 SQIVND (reference sequence). CDR3 size: 16 residues. Trimming took 6 bases from V and 0 from J, leaving 15 bases between them. CDR3 in DNA: TGTGCCAGTAGCCCTTTCGGACGGGATAGCAATCAGCCCCAGCATTTT. Its translation: CASSPFGRDSNQPQHF. The full variable domain, its missing parts supplied by reference TRBV19 and TRBJ1-5, is DGGITQSPKYLFRKEGQNVTLSCEQNLNHDAMYWYRQDPGQGLRLIYYSQIVNDFQKGDIAEGYSVSREKKESFPLTVTSAQKNPTAFYLCASSPFGRDSNQPQHFGDGTRLSIL.

This chain connects TRBV19 to TRBJ2-3; perhaps TRBD1 as D (5 bases). The CDR3 spans 16 residues. The germline V and J ends were trimmed by 5 bases and 2 bases, with 17 bases remaining between them. Germline CDR1 LNHDA, CDR2 SQIVND (reference sequence). As DNA, the CDR3 is TGTGCCAGTAGTCACCAGGGCCGCCCCGACACAGATACGCAGTATTTT. It translates to CASSHQGRPDTDTQYF.

The gene calls are TRBV19 and TRBJ2-2; D possibly corresponds to TRBD2 (6 bases). Germline values: CDR1 LNHDA, CDR2 SQIVND (reference sequence). The CDR3 is 13 amino acids. V lost 6 bases and J lost 8, with 13 bases in between. CDR3 sequence (DNA): TGTGCCAGTAGCAACCTCCGGGGGGGGGAGCTGTTTTTT. Protein sequence: CASSNLRGGELFF.

The sample holds one count of this clone. This chain links TRBV18 with TRBJ2-3; maybe TRBD2 (6 bases). Between the trimmed V and J ends, which lost 4 bases and 2 bases, there was a span of 13 bases. Per germline, CDR1 KGHSH and CDR2 LQKENI. This CDR3 has 15 amino acids. CDR3 bases: TGTGCCAGCTCACAGGGGCGGGAACACACAGATACGCAGTATTTT. It is translated as CASSQGREHTDTQYF.

The chain is built from TRBV27 and TRBJ2-2, with a possible D match to TRBD2 (6 bases). Per germline, CDR1 MNHEY and CDR2 SMNVEV (reference sequence). The V gene lost 6 bases and the J gene lost 6 bases, with 17 bases spanning the gap. This CDR3 has 15 residues. In DNA form, the CDR3 reads TGTGCCAGCAGACAGCCGGGACTGGGGTCCGGGGAGCTGTTTTTT. Residues: CASRQPGLGSGELFF.

Here the CDR3 reads CASSVSLRGQETQYF. In DNA form, the CDR3 reads TGTGCCAGCAGCGTATCGCTGCGGGGCCAAGAGACCCAGTACTTC. The gene calls are TRBV9 and TRBJ2-5, with D maybe TRBD2 (6 bases). V shed 1 base and J shed 1 base, with 11 bases lying between them. Per the germline V gene, CDR1 is SGDLS and CDR2 is YYNGEE. The CDR3 runs 15 residues.

This chain links TRBV2 with TRBJ1-5; possibly TRBD1 for D (5 bases). Trimming cost V 5 bases and J 8 bases, with 13 bases left between them. CDR1 SNHLY and CDR2 FYNNEI come from the germline V gene. This CDR3 contains 13 residues. CDR3 region: CASSPGGSKPQHF. CDR3 nucleotide sequence: TGTGCCAGCAGTCCCGGGGGGTCTAAGCCCCAGCATTTT.

In this sample, this clone turned up once. The J gene is TRBJ1-1, the V gene TRBV5-4; possibly TRBD1 for D (5 bases). V lost 2 bases and J 1 base, leaving 12 bases between the germline ends. The CDR3 sequence is 15 residues long. CDR1 and CDR2 (germline): SGHNT, YYREEE (reference sequence). The CDR3 region has the DNA TGTGCCAGCAGCTTTAAATCCGGACAGAACACTGAAGCTTTCTTT. Protein product: CASSFKSGQNTEAFF.

The chain carries TRBV24-1 and TRBJ1-1, with a tentative D call TRBD1 (5 bases). The length of the CDR3 is 13 residues. V lost 0 bases and J 8 bases, leaving 9 bases between the germline ends. Germline CDR1 and CDR2: KGHDR and SFDVKD. For the CDR3, the DNA is TGTGCCACCAGTGATTTGTGGGGCGCCGAAGCTTTCTTT. Translated, it gives CATSDLWGAEAFF.

The V and J genes are TRBV5-1 and TRBJ1-6; 11 nucleotides agree with TRBD1. Germline V gene sequence: CDR1 SGHRS, CDR2 YFSETQ. The length of the CDR3 is 17 residues. The V segment lost 0 bases and the J segment 9 bases; nucleotides outside the gene matches: 8. CDR3 DNA sequence: TGCGCCAGCAGCTTGGCTCGGACAGGGGGCTCTGGTTCACCCCTCCACTTT. This sequence encodes CASSLARTGGSGSPLHF.

This clone is a singleton in its sample. The V gene is TRBV5-1, the J gene TRBJ1-3; 8 bases match TRBD1. Trimming cost V 4 bases and J 0 bases; bases outside gene matches: 6. The CDR3 spans 16 residues. CDR1 and CDR2 (germline): SGHRS, YFSETQ. CDR3 in amino acids: CASSQGQGLSGNTIYF. The DNA of the CDR3 is TGCGCCAGCAGCCAAGGACAGGGCCTCTCTGGAAACACCATATATTTT.

This clone was detected only a few times. The V and J genes are TRBV5-1 and TRBJ1-6, with D possibly TRBD1 on 6 matching bases. The germline gives CDR1 SGHRS, CDR2 YFSETQ. The ends were cut back, 4 bases at V and 9 bases at J, with 20 bases in the middle. This CDR3 has 16 residues. CDR3 region: CASSRPEGGQSSPLHF. The CDR3 nucleotides read TGCGCCAGCAGCCGCCCTGAGGGGGGGCAAAGTTCACCCCTCCACTTT.

This clone was recorded once. CDR3 sequence (DNA): TGTGCCAGCAGTCGCAGGCCGTCTGAGGGCCAGTACTTC. It translates to CASSRRPSEGQYF. The gene calls are TRBV6-5 and TRBJ2-5; D perhaps matches TRBD2 (5 bases). Per germline, CDR1 MNHEY and CDR2 SVGAGI. Between the trimmed V and J ends, which lost 5 bases and 10 bases, there was a span of 17 bases. The CDR3 consists of 13 residues.

The CDR3 spells CASSRTGMSNQPQHF. For the CDR3, the DNA is TGTGCCAGCAGCCGGACAGGGATGAGCAATCAGCCCCAGCATTTT. The rearrangement uses TRBV6-2 or TRBV6-3 and TRBJ1-5, with 8 bases lining up with TRBD1. CDR3 length: 15 amino acids. Trimming took 6 bases from V and 1 from J; bases not matched to a gene: 5. Germline CDR1 MNHEY, CDR2 SVGEGT.